This T cell receptor (beta chain) was retrieved from a study of shared clonotypes between healthy human individuals. The germline V gene encodes CDR1 MNHNS and CDR2 SASEGT. Trimming removed 3 bases from V and 2 bases from J, with 10 bases in between. The CDR3 totals 14 residues. This clone occurred a few times. TCRdb's copy holds only in-frame clones and misses some; the assay was immunoSEQ multiplex PCR. The sample holds around 2,000,000 clones, just under 95% seen once. Naive-designated CD8 cells lacked CD45RO, were positively enriched for CCR7, and omitted terminally differentiated effector memory CD45RA+ cells.

The TCR was taken from a man aged 18 to 35 in good health. V usage is TRBV6-1 and J usage is TRBJ1-2; unclear D gene. Sequenced input: naive CD8+ T cells sorted from blood. CDR3 sequence reads: CASSDFQKNYGYTF. Written as DNA, the CDR3 is TGTGCCAGCAGTGATTTCCAGAAAAACTATGGCTACACCTTC.